These 22 T cell receptor beta chains came from one sample sequenced in a study of shared clonotypes between healthy human individuals. Sequencing used immunoSEQ multiplex PCR; TCRdb keeps in-frame clones, though not all of them. The sample comprises some 2,000,000 clones, 95% of which are singletons, and 0.1% to 0.15% rests with the top ten. Sample: naive CD4+ T cells sorted from blood. This sample's subset: CD45RA+ positively selected. The receptors were sampled from a young man in good health.

The chain's CDR3 is CASSLARTYEQYF. CDR3 sequence (DNA): TGTGCCAGCAGCCTCGCCCGGACCTACGAGCAGTACTTC. The V call is TRBV7-8, the J call TRBJ2-7; D unresolved. From germline, CDR1 is SGHVS and CDR2 FQNEAQ. With 5 bases removed from V and 2 bases from J, the gap between germline ends came to 10 bases. The CDR3 loop spans 13 amino acids.

This clone was counted a few times. This chain connects TRBV4-1 to TRBJ2-2, with D possibly matching TRBD2 (5 bases). The CDR3 is 15 residues long. The V gene lost 0 bases and the J gene lost 4 bases, with 9 bases spanning the gap. The germline CDR1 and CDR2 sequences are MGHRA and YSYEKL. The CDR3 DNA is TGCGCCAGCAGCCAAGACCCTAGCCCCACCGGGGAGCTGTTTTTT. Translation gives CASSQDPSPTGELFF.

The CDR3 is CASSLGGDAFAINEQFF. In nucleotides, the CDR3 is TGTGCCAGCAGCTTAGGTGGAGATGCTTTTGCGATCAATGAGCAGTTCTTC. V and J are TRBV7-6 and TRBJ2-1; no firm D call. V was cut by 1 base and J by 6 bases, with 19 bases left in between. The CDR3 loop spans 17 amino acids. The germline gives CDR1 SGHVS, CDR2 FNYEAQ.

The chain carries TRBV4-3 and TRBJ2-4; maybe TRBD1 (5 bases). The germline gives CDR1 LGHNA, CDR2 YSLEER. Deletions cut 0 bases from V and 5 bases from J, with 11 bases between. The CDR3 is made up of 15 amino acids. CDR3: CASSQDHRGENIQYF. The CDR3 region has the DNA TGCGCCAGCAGCCAAGATCATAGGGGTGAAAACATTCAGTACTTC.

The chain carries TRBV19 and TRBJ2-5, with 11 positions matching TRBD2. The germline V gene has CDR1 LNHDA and CDR2 SQIVND (reference sequence). The CDR3 totals 15 residues. The trim removed 6 bases at V and 2 bases at J, leaving 5 bases unmatched. The CDR3 DNA reads TGTGCCAGTAGGGGACTAGCGGCAGAACAAGAGACCCAGTACTTC. Its translation is CASRGLAAEQETQYF. Full variable domain (rest looked up from reference TRBV19 and TRBJ2-5): DGGITQSPKYLFRKEGQNVTLSCEQNLNHDAMYWYRQDPGQGLRLIYYSQIVNDFQKGDIAEGYSVSREKKESFPLTVTSAQKNPTAFYLCASRGLAAEQETQYFGPGTRLLVL.

The chain has TRBV6-1 and TRBJ2-7; TRBD1 matches 9 bases. Trimming at V came to 6 bases and at J to 7 bases, leaving 13 bases not matched to a gene. The CDR3 consists of 15 residues. The germline V gene encodes CDR1 MNHNS and CDR2 SASEGT. The chain's CDR3 is CASRTLLQGAWEQYF. CDR3 nucleotide sequence: TGTGCCAGCAGGACCTTATTACAGGGGGCCTGGGAGCAGTACTTC.

The chain carries TRBV27 and TRBJ2-2; no clear D gene. Trimming shortened V by 6 bases and J by 3 bases, and 11 bases separated the two germline ends. Germline V lookup: CDR1 MNHEY, CDR2 SMNVEV (reference sequence). This CDR3 is built from 14 residues. This CDR3 reads CASRPYSDTGELFF. The CDR3 region has the DNA TGTGCCAGCAGGCCTTACTCGGACACCGGGGAGCTGTTTTTT.

The chain employs TRBV11-2 and TRBJ2-7; D is perhaps TRBD1 (7 bases). This CDR3 is 14 amino acids long. Per germline, CDR1 SGHAT and CDR2 FQNNGV. V was clipped by 2 bases and J by 3 bases, with 11 bases between them. CDR3 coding DNA: TGTGCCAGCAGCTTACAGGGGGGCCTCTACGAGCAGTACTTC. It encodes CASSLQGGLYEQYF. Variable domain in full (rest from reference TRBV11-2 and TRBJ2-7): EAGVAQSPRYKIIEKRQSVAFWCNPISGHATLYWYQQILGQGPKLLIQFQNNGVVDDSQLPKDRFSAERLKGVDSTLKIQPAKLEDSAVYLCASSLQGGLYEQYFGPGTRLTVT.

V usage is TRBV5-1 and J usage is TRBJ1-1, with D unresolved. The CDR3 has 13 amino acids. The germline V gene has CDR1 SGHRS and CDR2 YFSETQ. Trimming took off 0 bases at V and 6 bases at J, with 9 bases between the two ends. DNA for the CDR3: TGCGCCAGCAGCTTGGGGGATTCCCCTGAAGCTTTCTTT. This translates into CASSLGDSPEAFF.

The sample holds one count of this clone. Other DNA sequences in the sample encode the same CDR3. V and J are TRBV18 and TRBJ2-7; D unresolved. CDR1 KGHSH and CDR2 LQKENI come from the germline V gene. Between the trimmed V and J ends, which lost 0 bases and 3 bases, there was a span of 9 bases. The CDR3 length is 14 residues. The CDR3 here is CASSPPVESYEQYF. The CDR3 DNA reads as TGTGCCAGCTCACCACCGGTCGAAAGCTACGAGCAGTACTTC.

Comments on this clone: Other DNA sequences in this sample translate to the same CDR3. V and J are TRBV5-1 and TRBJ2-2, with 13 bases lining up with TRBD2. In germline, CDR1 is SGHRS, CDR2 YFSETQ. The J segment lost 4 bases and the V segment lost 4 bases, leaving 7 bases of the junction unmatched. The CDR3 covers 17 residues. This chain's CDR3 is CASSAGLAGVGTGELFF. Written as DNA, the CDR3 is TGCGCCAGCAGCGCCGGACTAGCGGGAGTGGGCACCGGGGAGCTGTTTTTT.

The V call is TRBV30, the J call TRBJ1-1; D is uncertain. The CDR3 length is 16 residues. V gave up 0 bases and J gave up 0 bases, with 14 bases separating them. CDR1 is GTSNPN and CDR2 is SVGIG in the germline V gene (reference sequence). The DNA for the CDR3 is TGTGCCTGGAGTGTTAGGTCTGCCGGGATGAACACTGAAGCTTTCTTT. It translates to CAWSVRSAGMNTEAFF.

The chain is built from TRBV5-1 and TRBJ2-5; 11 bases match TRBD2. The V segment lost 8 bases and the J segment 0 bases; nucleotides outside the gene matches: 6. The CDR3 spans 15 residues. CDR1 is SGHRS and CDR2 is YFSETQ in the germline V gene. The CDR3 loop is CASTTSGVNQETQYF. The DNA for the CDR3 is TGCGCCAGTACGACTAGCGGGGTCAACCAAGAGACCCAGTACTTC.

The V and J genes are TRBV10-3 and TRBJ1-2, with 9 bases matching TRBD1. The V segment lost 1 base and the J segment 4 bases; nucleotides outside the gene matches: 4. This CDR3 comprises 15 residues. CDR1 and CDR2 (germline): ENHRY, SYGVKD. CDR3 DNA: TGTGCCATCAGTGAGTTAGGACAGGGGCGCTATGGCTACACCTTC. This translates into CAISELGQGRYGYTF.

The chain employs TRBV6-1 and TRBJ1-2; TRBD1 matches 7 bases. Trimming took 0 bases from V and 2 from J; bases not matched to a gene: 6. Looked up from germline, CDR1 is MNHNS and CDR2 is SASEGT. The CDR3 has 16 residues. CDR3 sequence (DNA): TGTGCCAGCAGTGAAGCAGGGGGCCAGGAGAACTATGGCTACACCTTC. As protein: CASSEAGGQENYGYTF.

The chain uses TRBV6-5 and TRBJ1-2; 8 nucleotides line up with TRBD1. Germline V gene lookup returns CDR1 MNHEY and CDR2 SVGAGI. This CDR3 has 16 residues. The V segment lost 2 bases and the J segment 2 bases; nucleotides outside the gene matches: 7. CDR3 sequence (DNA): TGTGCCAGCAGTTACACCGCAGGGGGCGGAAACTATGGCTACACCTTC. Encoded protein: CASSYTAGGGNYGYTF.

This clone was counted a few times. The chain combines TRBV10-3 with TRBJ2-7; tentatively, D is TRBD1 or TRBD2 (5 bases each). This CDR3 comprises 14 residues. From germline, CDR1 is ENHRY and CDR2 SYGVKD. V lost 11 bases and J 5 bases, leaving 22 bases between the germline ends. CDR3 nucleotides: TGTGCCGCGTCTTATGGCAGGGAGTGGGACGAGCAGTACTTC. The encoded protein is CAASYGREWDEQYF.

The chain couples TRBV27 to TRBJ1-3; D may be TRBD1 (6 bases). V lost 6 bases and J lost 3, with 12 bases in between. Germline-derived CDR1 and CDR2 are MNHEY and SMNVEV (reference sequence). The CDR3 spans 14 residues. The CDR3 protein is CASRLTGLGNTIYF. CDR3 sequence (DNA): TGTGCCAGCAGATTGACAGGCCTTGGAAACACCATATATTTT.

The chain combines TRBV11-3 with TRBJ2-3; D is ambiguous. V was trimmed by 3 bases and J by 3 bases, leaving 10 bases between them. CDR1 and CDR2 from the germline V gene are SGHNT and YENEEA. The CDR3 extends over 14 amino acids. This chain's CDR3 is CASSFGLETDTQYF. CDR3 sequence (DNA): TGTGCCAGCAGCTTCGGCCTAGAGACAGATACGCAGTATTTT.

The rearrangement uses TRBV27 and TRBJ1-1; D perhaps matches TRBD1 (5 bases). Trimming removed 4 bases at V and 4 bases at J, with 13 bases between. The CDR3 has 14 amino acids. Looked up from germline, CDR1 is MNHEY and CDR2 is SMNVEV (reference sequence). In DNA, the CDR3 is TGTGCCAGCAGTTGGGGGTTGGGGGGCACTGAAGCTTTCTTT. Protein: CASSWGLGGTEAFF.

This sequence joins TRBV7-9 and TRBJ2-7; 7 bases are a match to TRBD2. The V segment lost 5 bases and the J segment 5 bases; nucleotides outside the gene matches: 6. The CDR3 runs to 13 residues. Germline assignment: CDR1 SEHNR and CDR2 FQNEAQ (reference sequence). CDR3 in DNA: TGTGCCAGCAGCCTGTGGGAGGGGAACGAGCAGTACTTC. Translated: CASSLWEGNEQYF. Full variable domain (missing parts from reference TRBV7-9 and TRBJ2-7): DTGVSQNPRHKITKRGQNVTFRCDPISEHNRLYWYRQTLGQGPEFLTYFQNEAQLEKSRLLSDRFSAERPKGSFSTLEIQRTEQGDSAMYLCASSLWEGNEQYFGPGTRLTVT.

The chain carries TRBV4-1 and TRBJ2-5; 11 bases are shared with TRBD2. The CDR3 is 15 amino acids. CDR1 and CDR2 from the germline V gene are MGHRA and YSYEKL. Trimming at V came to 4 bases and at J to 5 bases, leaving 6 bases not matched to a gene. The CDR3 bases are TGCGCCAGCAGCCTGCTAGCGGGGGGCGTGGAGACCCAGTACTTC. This translates into CASSLLAGGVETQYF.